This T cell receptor (beta chain) was profiled in a study of T cells after yellow fever vaccination (dated by TCRdb to between 2018 and 2021). At the level of the whole study: Libraries from fractions with low cell numbers were prepared with the SMART-Seq v4 Ultra Low Input RNA kit. Bulk TCR alpha and beta repertoires were sequenced longitudinally to track T-cell clones before and after primary and booster YFV17D yellow fever vaccination. The cohort comprised two healthy male donors, one aged 18 to 29 and one aged 30 to 40 years. Blood was collected at multiple timepoints before and after primary and secondary immunization, and bulk PBMC replicates and cell subsets were isolated.

Of note for this clonotype: What this receptor recognizes is not known. Base qualities are missing; no much larger clone stands one base away.

CDR1 and CDR2 are drawn from the germline V gene: LGHNA, YNFKEQ. V loses 0 bases of germline sequence and J loses 8 bases, and the interval between the two ends is 9 bases. The CDR3, cysteine through phenylalanine, is 13 amino acids long. CDR3 DNA only is kept here, 39 bases in frame from base 1. What the study reported, not specific to this receptor: Computational filtering was needed because FACS-sorted repertoires could contain abundant contaminating clonotypes from the bulk population. A small share of clonotypes occurred in both CD4 and CD8 compartments, likely arising from convergent recombination. Compared with the primary T-cell response, the secondary T-cell response was faster but weaker, reaching its peak on day 5 rather than on day 15. Because the study included only a couple of donors, the extent to which the findings can be generalized is limited. After the booster, most clones that had expanded after primary vaccination were detected again (about 97% of CD4 and 88% of CD8), suggesting broad maintenance of memory.

In the paper's terms, the treatment or condition label means: live attenuated yellow fever vaccine strain. A standard Ficoll-Paque protocol was used to isolate PBMCs from peripheral blood. CD4 and CD8 T-cell fractions were isolated with Dynabeads CD4 and CD8 positive selection kits. RNA was extracted with TriZol from bulk PBMCs, CD4 and CD8 fractions, and dextramer-positive and dextramer-negative fractions. The reads were generated on an Illumina NovaSeq 6000. TCR cDNA was synthesized by 5'RACE template switching, which introduced a universal primer site and unique molecular identifiers. cDNA synthesis was primed from both the TCR alpha and TCR beta constant segments. Library amplification involved two PCR steps, and the second step added sample barcodes and sequencing adapters. Sequencing of the libraries was done on either Illumina HiSeq 2500 (2x100 bp) or NovaSeq (2x150 bp). The source study handled its data this way. Reads were demultiplexed and collapsed into UMI consensus sequences with MIGEC, and V(D)J alignment was performed with MiXCR. Vaccine-responding clonotypes were identified with edgeR using replicate PBMC samples, with FDR below 0.01 and a log2 fold change above 5 up to day 15 being required. CD4 or CD8 identity was assigned to each bulk clonotype according to whether the clonotype was present at higher abundance in the sequenced CD4 repertoire or the sequenced CD8 repertoire. TCRdb reprocessed the public reads (quality trimming at Q25 with fastp, clone calling with MiXCR) and kept in-frame beta chains. CDR3 protein duplicates are merged, each entry listing the most common genes and DNA. What appears here as the V and J calls and clone size reflects TCRdb's work, not the paper's. Across this sample there are 250,000 to 300,000 distinct CDR3 sequences, with less than 9.5% seen only once. In total, the top ten clones hold about 3% of the sample.

The sequences come from CD4+ T cells sorted from PBMCs, collected 5 days after the yellow fever booster vaccination. This chain is built from TRBV4-2 and TRBJ2-3; the D gene is not confidently resolved. This receptor was taken from a man between 18 and 35 years old who received the YFV17D yellow fever vaccine. At the DNA level, the sequence is TGTGCCAGCAGCCAAGACTCCCTGGGTACGCAGTATTTT. Its protein reads: CASSQDSLGTQYF.